The 5 T cell receptor beta chains below come from one sample, sequenced in a study of T-cell reconstitution after alpha-beta-depleted transplantation in children. Using unique molecular identifiers, the investigators prepared the TCRbeta library. TCRdb analysed the PCR reads with MiXCR anew, one entry per CDR3 protein. This sample has hundreds of thousands of distinct CDR3 sequences, with 13% found just once. The source material was PBMCs, mostly from graft donor cells, sampled 360 days after TCRalphabeta/CD19-depleted stem cell transplant. The receptors were gathered from a male patient aged 5 to 17 who had a stem cell transplant for acute myeloid leukemia, so the T cells may come from the graft donor.

The chain links TRBV20-1 to TRBJ2-5; 8 bases fit TRBD1. Germline CDR1 DFQATT, CDR2 SNEGSKA (reference sequence). The V and J ends lost 0 bases and 5 bases, in that order; junction bases with no gene match: 2. This CDR3 is 13 amino acids long. CDR3 residues: CSARETGVETQYF. The CDR3 bases are TGCAGTGCTAGAGAGACAGGGGTGGAGACCCAGTACTTC.

The rearrangement links TRBV20-1 to TRBJ1-5; 12 nucleotides match TRBD1. Germline-derived CDR1 and CDR2 are DFQATT and SNEGSKA (reference sequence). V lost 6 bases to trimming and J lost 5 bases; unmatched junction nucleotides: 11. The CDR3 consists of 16 residues. The CDR3 is CSAQSIGTGGDQPQHF. The CDR3 nucleotides are TGCAGTGCCCAGAGCATCGGGACAGGGGGCGATCAGCCCCAGCATTTT.

The V and J genes are TRBV19 and TRBJ1-2; D is uncertain. V lost 7 bases, J lost 2 bases, and 14 bases lay in between. This CDR3 spans 14 amino acids. In germline, CDR1 is LNHDA, CDR2 SQIVND (reference sequence). For the CDR3, the DNA is TGTGCCAGTACCTACAGAGCAGTCAACTATGGCTACACCTTC. It is translated as CASTYRAVNYGYTF.

Remarks on this clonotype: The conserved phenylalanine or tryptophan normally closing the CDR3 is absent here, so this likely arose from a read error. CDR3: CASSIQGANEQFY. Here the CDR3 DNA reads TGTGCCAGTAGTATTCAAGGGGCCAATGAGCAGTTCTAC. The V gene is TRBV19, the J gene TRBJ2-1; TRBD1 is a possible D gene (5 bases). Deletions cut 3 bases from V and 6 bases from J, with 9 bases between. The CDR3 extends over 13 amino acids. The germline V gene encodes CDR1 LNHDA and CDR2 SQIVND (reference sequence).

V and J are TRBV10-3 and TRBJ2-1; 9 bases fit TRBD2. This CDR3 contains 17 residues. J was trimmed by 8 bases and V by 6 bases; bases with no gene match: 17. Looked up from germline, CDR1 is ENHRY and CDR2 is SYGVKD. This chain's CDR3 is CAIRRLAEGLRGDEQFF. The CDR3 coding sequence is TGTGCCATCAGGAGACTAGCGGAGGGGCTCAGAGGGGATGAGCAGTTCTTC.